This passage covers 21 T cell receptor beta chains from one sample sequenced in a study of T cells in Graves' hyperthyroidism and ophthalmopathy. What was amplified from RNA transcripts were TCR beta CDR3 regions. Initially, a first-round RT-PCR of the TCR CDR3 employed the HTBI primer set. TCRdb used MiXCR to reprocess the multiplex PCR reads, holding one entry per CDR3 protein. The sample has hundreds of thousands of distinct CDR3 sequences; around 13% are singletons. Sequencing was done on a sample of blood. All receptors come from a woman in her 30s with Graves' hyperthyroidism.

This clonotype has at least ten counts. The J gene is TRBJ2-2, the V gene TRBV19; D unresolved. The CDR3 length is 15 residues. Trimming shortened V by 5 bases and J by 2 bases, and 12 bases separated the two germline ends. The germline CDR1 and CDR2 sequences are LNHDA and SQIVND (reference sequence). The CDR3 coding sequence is TGTGCCAGTAGTCCCCCCCCCCTAAACACCGGGGAGCTGTTTTTT. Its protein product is CASSPPPLNTGELFF.

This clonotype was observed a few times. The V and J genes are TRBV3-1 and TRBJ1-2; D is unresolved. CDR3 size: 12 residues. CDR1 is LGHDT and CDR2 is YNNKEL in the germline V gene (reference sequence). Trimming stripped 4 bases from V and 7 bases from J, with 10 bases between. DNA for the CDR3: TGTGCCAGCAGCCGCTCGGGTGGTGGCTACACCTTC. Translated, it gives CASSRSGGGYTF.

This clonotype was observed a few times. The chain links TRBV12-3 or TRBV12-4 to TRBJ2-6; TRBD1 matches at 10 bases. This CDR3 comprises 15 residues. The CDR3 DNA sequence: TGTGTACCGGGACAGGGGCCCCCTGGGGCCAACGTCCTGACTTTC. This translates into CVPGQGPPGANVLTF.

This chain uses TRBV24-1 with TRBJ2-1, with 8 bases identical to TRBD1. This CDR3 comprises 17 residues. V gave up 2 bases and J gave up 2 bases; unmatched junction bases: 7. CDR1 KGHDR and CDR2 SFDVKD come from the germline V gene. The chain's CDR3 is CATSDSTGGGTYNEQFF. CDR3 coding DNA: TGTGCCACCAGTGATTCAACAGGGGGTGGCACCTACAATGAGCAGTTCTTC.

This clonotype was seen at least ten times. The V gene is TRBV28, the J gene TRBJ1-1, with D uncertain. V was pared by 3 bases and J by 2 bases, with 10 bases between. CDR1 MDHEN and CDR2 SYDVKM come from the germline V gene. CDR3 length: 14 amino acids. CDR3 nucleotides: TGTGCCAGCAGTTTGGCGACCTTTAACACTGAAGCTTTCTTT. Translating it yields CASSLATFNTEAFF.

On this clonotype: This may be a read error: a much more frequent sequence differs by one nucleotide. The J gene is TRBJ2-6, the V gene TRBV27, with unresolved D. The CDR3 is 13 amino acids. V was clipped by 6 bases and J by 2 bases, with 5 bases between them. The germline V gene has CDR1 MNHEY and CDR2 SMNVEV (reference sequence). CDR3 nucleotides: TGTGCCAGCAGCGTTACTGGGGCCAACGTCCTGACTTTC. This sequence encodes CASSVTGANVLTF. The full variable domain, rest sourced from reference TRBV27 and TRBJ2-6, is EAQVTQNPRYLITVTGKKLTVTCSQNMNHEYMSWYRQDPGLGLRQIYYSMNVEVTDKGDVPEGYKVSRKEKRNFPLILESPSPNQTSLYFCASSVTGANVLTFGAGSRLTVL.

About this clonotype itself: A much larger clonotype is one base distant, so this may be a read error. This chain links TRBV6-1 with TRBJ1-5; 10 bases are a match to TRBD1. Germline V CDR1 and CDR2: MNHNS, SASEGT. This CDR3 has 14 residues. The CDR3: CASAETGGNQLQHF. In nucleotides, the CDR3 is TGTGCCAGCGCAGAGACAGGGGGCAATCAGCTCCAGCATTTT.

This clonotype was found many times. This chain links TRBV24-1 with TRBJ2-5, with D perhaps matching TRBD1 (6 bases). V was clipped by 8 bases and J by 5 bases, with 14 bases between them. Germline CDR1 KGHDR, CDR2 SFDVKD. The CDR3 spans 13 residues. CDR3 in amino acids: CATNSGVMETQYF. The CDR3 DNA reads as TGTGCCACCAACTCAGGGGTGATGGAGACCCAGTACTTC.

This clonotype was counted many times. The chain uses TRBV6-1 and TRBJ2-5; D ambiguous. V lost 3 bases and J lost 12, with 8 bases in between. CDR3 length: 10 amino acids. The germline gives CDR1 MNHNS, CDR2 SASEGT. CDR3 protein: CASSDILKYF. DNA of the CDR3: TGTGCCAGCAGTGACATACTAAAGTACTTC.

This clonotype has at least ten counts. The CDR3 DNA reads as TGTGCCAGCAGCTTAGATCGGTCCATTCAGTACTTC. This translates into CASSLDRSIQYF. V gene TRBV11-2 combines with J gene TRBJ2-4, with D uncertain. The length of the CDR3 is 12 residues. V was shortened by 0 bases and J by 9 bases, with 6 bases between the two germline ends. Germline values: CDR1 SGHAT, CDR2 FQNNGV.

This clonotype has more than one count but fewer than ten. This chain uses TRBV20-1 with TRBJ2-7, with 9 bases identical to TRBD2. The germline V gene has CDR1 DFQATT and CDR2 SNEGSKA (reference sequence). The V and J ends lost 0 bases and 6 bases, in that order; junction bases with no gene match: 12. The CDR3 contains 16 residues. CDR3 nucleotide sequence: TGCAGTGCTAGAGATATCGGGCGGGAGGGCCGTCGCGAGCAGTACTTC. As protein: CSARDIGREGRREQYF.

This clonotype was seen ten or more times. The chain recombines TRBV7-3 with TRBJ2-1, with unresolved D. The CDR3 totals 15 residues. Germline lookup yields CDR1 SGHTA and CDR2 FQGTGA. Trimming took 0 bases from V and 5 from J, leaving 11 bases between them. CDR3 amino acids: CASSLTRQNNNEQFF. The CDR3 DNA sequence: TGTGCCAGCAGCTTAACTAGGCAAAACAACAATGAGCAGTTCTTC.

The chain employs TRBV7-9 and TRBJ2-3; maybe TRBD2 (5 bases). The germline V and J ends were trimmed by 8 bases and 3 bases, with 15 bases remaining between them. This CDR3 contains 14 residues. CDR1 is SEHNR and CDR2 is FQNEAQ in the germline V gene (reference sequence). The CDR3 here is CASGPAGLTDTQYF. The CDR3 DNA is TGTGCCAGCGGCCCGGCGGGTTTGACAGATACGCAGTATTTT.

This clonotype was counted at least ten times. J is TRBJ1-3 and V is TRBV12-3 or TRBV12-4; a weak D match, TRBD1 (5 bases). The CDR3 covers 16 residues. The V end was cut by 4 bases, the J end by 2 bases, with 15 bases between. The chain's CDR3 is CASSSPNRGTGNTIYF. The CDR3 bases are TGTGCCAGCAGTTCGCCGAACCGGGGGACTGGAAACACCATATATTTT.

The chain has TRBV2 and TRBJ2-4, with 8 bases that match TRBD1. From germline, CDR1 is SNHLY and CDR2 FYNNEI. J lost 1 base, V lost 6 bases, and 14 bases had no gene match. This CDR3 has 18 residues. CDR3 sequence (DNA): TGTGCCAGCAGGGGGCAGGGGGCATTCTGGGCGGCCAAAAACATTCAGTACTTC. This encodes CASRGQGAFWAAKNIQYF.

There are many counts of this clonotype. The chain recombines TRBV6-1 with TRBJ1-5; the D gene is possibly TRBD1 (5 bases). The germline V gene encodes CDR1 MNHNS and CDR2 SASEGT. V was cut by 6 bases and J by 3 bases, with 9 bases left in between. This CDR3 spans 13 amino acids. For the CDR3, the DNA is TGTGCCAGCAGGGATGGGGCCAATCAGCCCCAGCATTTT. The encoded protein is CASRDGANQPQHF.

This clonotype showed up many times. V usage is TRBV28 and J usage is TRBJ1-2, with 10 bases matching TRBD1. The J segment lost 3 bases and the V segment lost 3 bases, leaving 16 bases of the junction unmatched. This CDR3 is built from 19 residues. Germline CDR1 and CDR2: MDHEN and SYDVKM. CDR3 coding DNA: TGTGCCAGCAGTTTGCTCCGTATGGGACAGGGGCCTCGAGACTATGGCTACACCTTC. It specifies CASSLLRMGQGPRDYGYTF.

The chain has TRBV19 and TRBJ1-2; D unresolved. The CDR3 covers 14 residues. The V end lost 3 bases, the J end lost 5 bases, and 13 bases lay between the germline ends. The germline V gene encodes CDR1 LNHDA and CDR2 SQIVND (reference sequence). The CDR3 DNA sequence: TGTGCCAGTAGTATCGATTCCGGGTTATATGGCTACACCTTC. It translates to CASSIDSGLYGYTF.

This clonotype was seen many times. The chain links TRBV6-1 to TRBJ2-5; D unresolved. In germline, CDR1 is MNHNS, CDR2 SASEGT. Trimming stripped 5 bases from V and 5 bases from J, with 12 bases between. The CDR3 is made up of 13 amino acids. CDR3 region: CASSRAFRETQYF. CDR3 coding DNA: TGTGCCAGCAGTAGGGCGTTCAGGGAGACCCAGTACTTC.

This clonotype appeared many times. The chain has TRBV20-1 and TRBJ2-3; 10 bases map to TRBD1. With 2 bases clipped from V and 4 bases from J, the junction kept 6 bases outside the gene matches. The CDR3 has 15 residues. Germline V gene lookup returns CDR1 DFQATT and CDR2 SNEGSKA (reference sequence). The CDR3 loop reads CSARMGQGSADTQYF. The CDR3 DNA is TGCAGTGCTAGAATGGGACAGGGGAGCGCAGATACGCAGTATTTT.

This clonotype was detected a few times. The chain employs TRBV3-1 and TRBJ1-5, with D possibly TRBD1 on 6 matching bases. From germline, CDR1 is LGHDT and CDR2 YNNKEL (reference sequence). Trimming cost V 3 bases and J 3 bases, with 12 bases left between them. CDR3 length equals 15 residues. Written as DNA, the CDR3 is TGTGCCAGCAGCCAGGGTGGGACAACCAATCAGCCCCAGCATTTT. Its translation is CASSQGGTTNQPQHF. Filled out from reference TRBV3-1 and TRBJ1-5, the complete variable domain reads DTAVSQTPKYLVTQMGNDKSIKCEQNLGHDTMYWYKQDSKKFLKIMFSYNNKELIINETVPNRFSPKSPDKAHLNLHINSLELGDSAVYFCASSQGGTTNQPQHFGDGTRLSIL.